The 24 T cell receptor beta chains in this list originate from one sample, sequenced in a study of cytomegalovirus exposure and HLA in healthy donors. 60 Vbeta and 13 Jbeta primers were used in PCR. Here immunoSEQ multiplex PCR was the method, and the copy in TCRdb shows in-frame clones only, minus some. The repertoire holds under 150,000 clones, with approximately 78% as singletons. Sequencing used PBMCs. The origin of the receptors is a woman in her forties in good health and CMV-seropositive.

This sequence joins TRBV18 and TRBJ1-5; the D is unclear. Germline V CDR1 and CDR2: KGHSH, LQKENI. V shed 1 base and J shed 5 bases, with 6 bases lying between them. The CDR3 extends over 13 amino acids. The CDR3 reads CASSPLRDQPQHF. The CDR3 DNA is TGTGCCAGCTCACCACTGCGGGATCAGCCCCAGCATTTT.

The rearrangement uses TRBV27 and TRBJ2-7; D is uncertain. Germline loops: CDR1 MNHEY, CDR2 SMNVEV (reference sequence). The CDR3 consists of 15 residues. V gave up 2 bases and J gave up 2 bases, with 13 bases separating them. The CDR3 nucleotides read TGTGCCAGCAGTTTAGTAGGAGAACCTACCTACGAGCAGTACTTC. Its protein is CASSLVGEPTYEQYF.

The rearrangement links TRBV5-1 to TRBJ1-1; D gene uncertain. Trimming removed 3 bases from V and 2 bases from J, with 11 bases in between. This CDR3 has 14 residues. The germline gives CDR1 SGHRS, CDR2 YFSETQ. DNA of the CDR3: TGCGCCAGCAGCTGGAGCGCTGTTAACACTGAAGCTTTCTTT. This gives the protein CASSWSAVNTEAFF.

For the CDR3, the DNA is TGCGCCAGCAGTGAGTCGCAGGTCACTGAAGCTTTCTTT. Its protein is CASSESQVTEAFF. The V call is TRBV10-1, the J call TRBJ1-1, with unresolved D. V lost 0 bases and J 4 bases, leaving 6 bases between the germline ends. CDR1 and CDR2 from the germline V gene are WNHNN and SYGVQD (reference sequence). The CDR3 contains 13 residues.

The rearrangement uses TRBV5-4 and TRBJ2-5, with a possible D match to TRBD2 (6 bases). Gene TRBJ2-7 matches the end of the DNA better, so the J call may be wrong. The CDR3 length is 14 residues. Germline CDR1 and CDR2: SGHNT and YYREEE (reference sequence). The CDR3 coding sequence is TGTGCCCTAAAAACGGAGGGTCCGTTTGGCGAGCAGTACTTC. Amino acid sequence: CALKTEGPFGEQYF.

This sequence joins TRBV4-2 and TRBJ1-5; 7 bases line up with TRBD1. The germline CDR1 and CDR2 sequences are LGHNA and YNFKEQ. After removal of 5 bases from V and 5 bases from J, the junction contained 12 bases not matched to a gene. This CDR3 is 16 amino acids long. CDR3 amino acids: CASSEQQGTGDQPQHF. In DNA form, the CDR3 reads TGTGCCAGCAGCGAGCAACAGGGGACGGGGGATCAGCCCCAGCATTTT.

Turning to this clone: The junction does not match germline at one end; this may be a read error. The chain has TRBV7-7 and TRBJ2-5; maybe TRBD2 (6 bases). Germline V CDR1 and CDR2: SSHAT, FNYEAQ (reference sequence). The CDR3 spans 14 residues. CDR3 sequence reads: CASSHGGVQETQYF. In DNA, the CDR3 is TGTGCTAGCAGCCACGGCGGGGTTCAAGAGACCCAGTACTTC. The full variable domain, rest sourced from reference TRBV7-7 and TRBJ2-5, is GAGVSQSPRYKVTKRGQDVTLRCDPISSHATLYWYQQALGQGPEFLTYFNYEAQPDKSGLPSDRFSAERPEGSISTLTIQRTEQRDSAMYRCASSHGGVQETQYFGPGTRLLVL.

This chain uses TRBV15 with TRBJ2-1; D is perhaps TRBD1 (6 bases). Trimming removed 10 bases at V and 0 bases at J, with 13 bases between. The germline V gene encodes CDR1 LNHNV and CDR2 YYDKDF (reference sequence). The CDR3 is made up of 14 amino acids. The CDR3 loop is CASRDKFSYNEQFF. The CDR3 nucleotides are TGTGCCAGTCGGGACAAATTCTCCTACAATGAGCAGTTCTTC.

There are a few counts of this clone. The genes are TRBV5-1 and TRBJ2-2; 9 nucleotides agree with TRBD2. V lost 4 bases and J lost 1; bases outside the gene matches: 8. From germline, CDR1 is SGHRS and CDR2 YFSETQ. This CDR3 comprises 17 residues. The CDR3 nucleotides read TGCGCCAGCAGCGCGGGTAGCGGGGGATTGAACACCGGGGAGCTGTTTTTT. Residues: CASSAGSGGLNTGELFF.

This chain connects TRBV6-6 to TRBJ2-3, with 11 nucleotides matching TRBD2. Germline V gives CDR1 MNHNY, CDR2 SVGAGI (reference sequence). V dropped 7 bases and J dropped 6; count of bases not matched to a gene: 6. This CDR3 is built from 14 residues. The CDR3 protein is CASTKLAGVDTQYF. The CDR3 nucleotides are TGTGCCAGCACCAAACTAGCGGGAGTGGATACGCAGTATTTT.

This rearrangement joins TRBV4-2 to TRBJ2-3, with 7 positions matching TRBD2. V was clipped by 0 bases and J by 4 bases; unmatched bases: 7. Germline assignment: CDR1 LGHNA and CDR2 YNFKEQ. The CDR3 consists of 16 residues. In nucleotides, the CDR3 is TGTGCCAGCAGCCAAGATCTGCCTAGCGGCTCAGATACGCAGTATTTT. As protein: CASSQDLPSGSDTQYF.

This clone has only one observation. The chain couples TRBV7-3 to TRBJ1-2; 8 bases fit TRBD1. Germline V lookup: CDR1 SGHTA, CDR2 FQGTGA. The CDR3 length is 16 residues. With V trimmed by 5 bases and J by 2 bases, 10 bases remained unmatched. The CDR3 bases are TGTGCCAGCAGCCCCGCCGGGACAGGCCTAAACTATGGCTACACCTTC. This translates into CASSPAGTGLNYGYTF.

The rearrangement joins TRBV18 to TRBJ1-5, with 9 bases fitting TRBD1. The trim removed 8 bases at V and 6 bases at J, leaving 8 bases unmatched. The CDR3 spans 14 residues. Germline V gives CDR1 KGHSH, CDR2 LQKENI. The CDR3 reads CASRRDRGSQPQHF. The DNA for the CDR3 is TGTGCCAGCCGCAGAGACAGGGGGAGTCAGCCCCAGCATTTT. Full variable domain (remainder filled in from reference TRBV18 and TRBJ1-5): NAGVMQNPRHLVRRRGQEARLRCSPMKGHSHVYWYRQLPEEGLKFMVYLQKENIIDESGMPKERFSAEFPKEGPSILRIQQVVRGDSAAYFCASRRDRGSQPQHFGDGTRLSIL.

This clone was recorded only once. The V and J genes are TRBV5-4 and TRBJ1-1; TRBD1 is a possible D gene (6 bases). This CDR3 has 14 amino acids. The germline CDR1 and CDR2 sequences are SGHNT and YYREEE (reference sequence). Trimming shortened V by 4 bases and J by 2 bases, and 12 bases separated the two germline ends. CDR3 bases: TGTGCCAGCAGCGAACCGGGACAAAACACTGAAGCTTTCTTT. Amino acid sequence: CASSEPGQNTEAFF.

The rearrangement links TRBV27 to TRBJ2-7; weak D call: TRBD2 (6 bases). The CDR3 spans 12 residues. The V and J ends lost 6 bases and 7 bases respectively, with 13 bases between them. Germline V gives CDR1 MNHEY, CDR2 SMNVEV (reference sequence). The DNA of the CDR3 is TGTGCCAGCAGGCAGCTACGGGGGGAGCAGTACTTC. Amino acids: CASRQLRGEQYF.

The CDR3 sequence is CASSLAAPQAQYF. CDR3 sequence (DNA): TGCGCCAGCAGCTTGGCCGCGCCCCAGGCGCAGTATTTT. The chain recombines TRBV5-1 with TRBJ2-3; D gene ambiguous. The CDR3 covers 13 residues. V lost 0 bases and J lost 10, with 12 bases in between. CDR1 and CDR2 from the germline V gene are SGHRS and YFSETQ.

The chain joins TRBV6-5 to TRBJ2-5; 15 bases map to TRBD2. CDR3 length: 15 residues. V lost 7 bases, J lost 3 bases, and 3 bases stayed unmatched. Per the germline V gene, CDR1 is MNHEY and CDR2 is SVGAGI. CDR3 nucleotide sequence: TGTGCCAGCACCTGGACTAGCGGGAGGGAAGAGACCCAGTACTTC. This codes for CASTWTSGREETQYF.

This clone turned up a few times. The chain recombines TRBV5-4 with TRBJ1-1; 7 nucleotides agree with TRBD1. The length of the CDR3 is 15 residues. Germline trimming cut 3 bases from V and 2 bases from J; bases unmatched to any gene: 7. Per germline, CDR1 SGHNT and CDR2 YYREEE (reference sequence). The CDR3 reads CASSYGTAYNTEAFF. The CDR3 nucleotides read TGTGCCAGCAGCTACGGGACAGCCTATAACACTGAAGCTTTCTTT. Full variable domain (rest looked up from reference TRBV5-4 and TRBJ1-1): ETGVTQSPTHLIKTRGQQVTLRCSSQSGHNTVSWYQQALGQGPQFIFQYYREEENGRGNFPPRFSGLQFPNYSSELNVNALELDDSALYLCASSYGTAYNTEAFFGQGTRLTVV.

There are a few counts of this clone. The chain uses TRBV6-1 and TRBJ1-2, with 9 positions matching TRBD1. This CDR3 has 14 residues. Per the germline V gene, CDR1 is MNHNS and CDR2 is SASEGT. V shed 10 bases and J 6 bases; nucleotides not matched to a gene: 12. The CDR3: CATYRTGTGNGYTF. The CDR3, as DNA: TGTGCCACCTACAGGACCGGGACAGGGAATGGCTACACCTTC.

This CDR3 reads CASSEVRGYAGNTIYF. CDR3 bases: TGTGCCAGCAGTGAAGTACGGGGGTATGCTGGAAACACCATATATTTT. The J gene is TRBJ1-3, the V gene TRBV25-1, with D possibly matching TRBD1 (5 bases). V was pared by 2 bases and J by 2 bases, with 13 bases between. CDR1 and CDR2 from the germline V gene are MGHDK and SYGVNS. The CDR3 loop spans 16 amino acids.

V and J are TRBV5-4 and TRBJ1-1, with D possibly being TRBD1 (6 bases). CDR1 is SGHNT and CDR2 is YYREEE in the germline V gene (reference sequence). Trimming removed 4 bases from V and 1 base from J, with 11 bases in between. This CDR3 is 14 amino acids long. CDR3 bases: TGTGCCAGCAGCCTGGACAGAACGAACACTGAAGCTTTCTTT. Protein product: CASSLDRTNTEAFF. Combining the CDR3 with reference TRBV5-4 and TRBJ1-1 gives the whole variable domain ETGVTQSPTHLIKTRGQQVTLRCSSQSGHNTVSWYQQALGQGPQFIFQYYREEENGRGNFPPRFSGLQFPNYSSELNVNALELDDSALYLCASSLDRTNTEAFFGQGTRLTVV.

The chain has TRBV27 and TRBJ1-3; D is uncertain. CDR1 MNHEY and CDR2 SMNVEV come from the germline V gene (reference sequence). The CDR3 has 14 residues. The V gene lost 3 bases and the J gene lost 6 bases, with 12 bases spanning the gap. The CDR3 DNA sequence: TGTGCCAGCAGTTTTACGGGATTGTCAAACACCATATATTTT. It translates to CASSFTGLSNTIYF.

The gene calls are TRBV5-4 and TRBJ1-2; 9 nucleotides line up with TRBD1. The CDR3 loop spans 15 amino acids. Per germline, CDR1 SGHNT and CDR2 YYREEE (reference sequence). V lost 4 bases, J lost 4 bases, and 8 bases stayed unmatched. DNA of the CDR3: TGTGCCAGCAGCACCCGGGACAGGGCCGTCTATGGCTACACCTTC. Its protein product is CASSTRDRAVYGYTF.

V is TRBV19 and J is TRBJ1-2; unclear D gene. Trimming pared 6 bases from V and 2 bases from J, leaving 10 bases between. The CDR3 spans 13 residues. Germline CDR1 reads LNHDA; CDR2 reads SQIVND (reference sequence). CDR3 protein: CASSHTPNYGYTF. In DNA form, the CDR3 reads TGTGCCAGTAGCCACACACCGAACTATGGCTACACCTTC.